The T cell receptor beta chain under discussion was sequenced for a study of cytomegalovirus exposure and HLA in healthy donors. About the study: The roughly 130 validation repertoires used the same platform as the roughly 700 first-cohort repertoires (as reported by a later analysis). Points from the study as a whole: Rare TCR sequences predominated, though certain public TCRs were found in many donors. The study recorded about 150 TCR beta chains that were cytomegalovirus-associated.

About this clone: Its specificity is unknown.

Sequencing used immunoSEQ multiplex PCR; TCRdb keeps in-frame clones, though not all of them. There are around 63,000 clones in the sample; 80% to 90% occur only once, and 0.95% to 1.5% lies in the top ten. This CDR3 is 13 amino acids long. CDR1 is SQVTM and CDR2 is ANQGSEA in the germline V gene. Between the trimmed V and J ends, which lost 3 bases and 2 bases, there was a span of 10 bases. Sequencing was performed on PBMCs. The sequence derives from a woman aged 18-29 years in good health and CMV-seronegative. The chain employs TRBV29-1 and TRBJ1-2; a possible D gene is TRBD1 (5 bases). The CDR3 DNA reads TGCAGCGTTGAGGGGCCGAGGAACTATGGCTACACCTTC. This sequence encodes CSVEGPRNYGYTF.